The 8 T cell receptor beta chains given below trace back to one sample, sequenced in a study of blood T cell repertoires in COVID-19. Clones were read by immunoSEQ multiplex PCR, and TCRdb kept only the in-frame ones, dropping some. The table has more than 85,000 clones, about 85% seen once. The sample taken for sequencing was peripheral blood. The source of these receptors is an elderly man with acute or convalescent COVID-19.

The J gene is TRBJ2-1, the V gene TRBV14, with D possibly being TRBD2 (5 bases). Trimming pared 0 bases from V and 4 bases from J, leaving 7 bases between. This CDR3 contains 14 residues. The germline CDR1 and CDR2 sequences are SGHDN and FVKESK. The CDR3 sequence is CASSQDRGYNEQFF. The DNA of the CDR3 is TGTGCCAGCAGCCAAGATCGGGGATACAATGAGCAGTTCTTC.

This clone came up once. CDR3 sequence reads: CASSFRTGGFGNTIYF. As DNA, the CDR3 is TGTGCCAGCAGTTTTAGAACAGGGGGATTTGGAAACACCATATATTTT. The chain recombines TRBV28 with TRBJ1-3, with 8 nucleotides matching TRBD1. Germline values: CDR1 MDHEN, CDR2 SYDVKM. With V trimmed by 3 bases and J by 3 bases, 7 bases remained unmatched. The CDR3 spans 16 residues.

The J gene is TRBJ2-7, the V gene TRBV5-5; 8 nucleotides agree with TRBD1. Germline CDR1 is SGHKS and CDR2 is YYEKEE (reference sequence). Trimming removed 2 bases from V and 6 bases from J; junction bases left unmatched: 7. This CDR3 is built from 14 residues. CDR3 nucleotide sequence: TGTGCCAGCAGCTTCCAAGGACAGGGAAGCGAGCAGTACTTC. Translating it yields CASSFQGQGSEQYF. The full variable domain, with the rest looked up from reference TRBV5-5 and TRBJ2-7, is DAGVTQSPTHLIKTRGQQVTLRCSPISGHKSVSWYQQVLGQGPQFIFQYYEKEERGRGNFPDRFSARQFPNYSSELNVNALLLGDSALYLCASSFQGQGSEQYFGPGTRLTVT.

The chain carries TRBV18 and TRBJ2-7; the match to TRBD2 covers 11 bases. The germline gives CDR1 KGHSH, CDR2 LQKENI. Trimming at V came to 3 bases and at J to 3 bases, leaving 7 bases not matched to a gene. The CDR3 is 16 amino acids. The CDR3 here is CASSPGTSGLNYEQYF. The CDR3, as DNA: TGTGCCAGCTCACCGGGGACTAGCGGTCTGAACTACGAGCAGTACTTC.

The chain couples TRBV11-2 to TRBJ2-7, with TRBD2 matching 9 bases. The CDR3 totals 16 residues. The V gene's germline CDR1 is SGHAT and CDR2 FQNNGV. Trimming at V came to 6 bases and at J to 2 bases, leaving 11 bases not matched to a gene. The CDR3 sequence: CASSPGVAGVTYEQYF. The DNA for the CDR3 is TGTGCCAGCAGTCCCGGGGTAGCGGGAGTAACCTACGAGCAGTACTTC. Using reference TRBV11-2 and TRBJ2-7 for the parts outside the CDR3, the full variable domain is EAGVAQSPRYKIIEKRQSVAFWCNPISGHATLYWYQQILGQGPKLLIQFQNNGVVDDSQLPKDRFSAERLKGVDSTLKIQPAKLEDSAVYLCASSPGVAGVTYEQYFGPGTRLTVT.

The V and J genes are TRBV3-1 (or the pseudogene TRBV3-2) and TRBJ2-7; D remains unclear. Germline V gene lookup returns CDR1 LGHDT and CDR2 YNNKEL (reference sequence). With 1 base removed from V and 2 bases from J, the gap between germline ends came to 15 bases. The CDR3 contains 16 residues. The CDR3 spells CASSQANFRTTYEQYF. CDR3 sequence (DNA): TGTGCCAGCAGCCAAGCTAACTTCAGAACTACCTACGAGCAGTACTTC.

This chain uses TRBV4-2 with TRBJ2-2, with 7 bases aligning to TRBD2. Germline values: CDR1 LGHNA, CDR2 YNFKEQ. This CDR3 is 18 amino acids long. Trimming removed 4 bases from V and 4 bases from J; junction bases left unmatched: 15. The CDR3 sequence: CASSLLSGRASSTGELFF. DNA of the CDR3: TGTGCCAGCAGCCTATTAAGTGGGAGGGCCTCTTCCACCGGGGAGCTGTTTTTT.

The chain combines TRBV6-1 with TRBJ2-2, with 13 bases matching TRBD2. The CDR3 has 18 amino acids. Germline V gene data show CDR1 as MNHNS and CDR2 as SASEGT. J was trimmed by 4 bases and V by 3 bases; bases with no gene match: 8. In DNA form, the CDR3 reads TGTGCCAGCAGTGATTGGAGACTAGCGGGAGGCGGCACCGGGGAGCTGTTTTTT. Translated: CASSDWRLAGGGTGELFF.